A single sample is the source of the 19 T cell receptor beta chains below, sequenced in a study of CD8 T cells in Susac syndrome. RNA was extracted with the RNeasy kit, and a quantity of 0.5 to 1 ug was reverse transcribed using random hexamers. TCRdb analysed the immunoSEQ multiplex PCR reads with MiXCR anew, one entry per CDR3 protein. The sample has 95,000 or so distinct CDR3 sequences, around 93% seen once. Sequencing used CD8+ T cells from PBMCs. These receptors were collected from a human donor in good health.

This clonotype was observed once. The J gene is TRBJ1-3, the V gene TRBV18; 7 bases match TRBD1. The CDR3 has 16 amino acids. J lost 0 bases, V lost 6 bases, and 8 bases had no gene match. In germline, CDR1 is KGHSH, CDR2 LQKENI. For the CDR3, the DNA is TGTGCCAGCTCCCAGAGGACAGGAGTCTCTGGAAACACCATATATTTT. Translation: CASSQRTGVSGNTIYF.

The V gene is TRBV12-3 or TRBV12-4, the J gene TRBJ2-5; D is unclear. V gave up 5 bases and J gave up 3 bases, with 22 bases separating them. This CDR3 is 17 amino acids long. The chain's CDR3 is CASSPEPRGSFKETQYF. The DNA of the CDR3 is TGTGCCAGCAGTCCAGAGCCTCGCGGAAGCTTTAAAGAGACCCAGTACTTC.

The chain couples TRBV30 to TRBJ2-7; D is uncertain. CDR1 is GTSNPN and CDR2 is SVGIG in the germline V gene (reference sequence). The CDR3 covers 13 residues. Trimming removed 5 bases from V and 5 bases from J, with 16 bases in between. The chain's CDR3 is CAWALSELNEQYF. CDR3 sequence (DNA): TGTGCCTGGGCCCTCTCTGAATTAAACGAGCAGTACTTC.

The chain recombines TRBV5-1 with TRBJ1-1; the D is unclear. CDR1 is SGHRS, CDR2 YFSETQ, per germline. Trimming left V 4 bases short and J 6 bases short, with 10 bases between. The CDR3 is 12 residues long. The CDR3, as DNA: TGCGCCAGCAGCGGGGTCGGGGCTGAAGCTTTCTTT. It codes for CASSGVGAEAFF.

The chain employs TRBV30 and TRBJ2-2; D is undetermined. The germline V gene encodes CDR1 GTSNPN and CDR2 SVGIG (reference sequence). The V end was cut by 2 bases, the J end by 5 bases, with 6 bases between. CDR3 length: 12 amino acids. The CDR3 region is CAWSFGTGELFF. In DNA, the CDR3 is TGTGCCTGGAGTTTTGGGACCGGGGAGCTGTTTTTT.

The chain uses TRBV13 and TRBJ2-1, with a tentative D call TRBD1 (6 bases). V lost 5 bases to trimming and J lost 4 bases, with 12 bases between them. CDR1 PRHDT and CDR2 FYEKMQ come from the germline V gene (reference sequence). The CDR3 runs to 14 residues. CDR3 sequence reads: CASSLAGQYNEQFF. CDR3 DNA sequence: TGTGCCAGCAGCCTGGCCGGACAGTACAATGAGCAGTTCTTC.

The chain combines TRBV5-1 with TRBJ2-5, with D possibly matching TRBD2 (5 bases). The CDR3 is 14 amino acids. The germline CDR1 and CDR2 sequences are SGHRS and YFSETQ. Trimming pared 2 bases from V and 5 bases from J, leaving 13 bases between. The CDR3 DNA follows: TGCGCCAGCAGCTTCCCCGGGGAAGGGGAGACCCAGTACTTC. Translation gives CASSFPGEGETQYF. The complete variable domain, with remaining parts taken from reference TRBV5-1 and TRBJ2-5, reads KAGVTQTPRYLIKTRGQQVTLSCSPISGHRSVSWYQQTPGQGLQFLFEYFSETQRNKGNFPGRFSGRQFSNSRSEMNVSTLELGDSALYLCASSFPGEGETQYFGPGTRLLVL.

CDR3 protein: CASSQSPYGYTF. Written as DNA, the CDR3 is TGTGCCAGCAGCCAATCACCCTATGGCTACACCTTC. The chain has TRBV16 and TRBJ1-2; D call uncertain. Per the germline V gene, CDR1 is KGHSY and CDR2 is FQNENV. V was trimmed by 0 bases and J by 4 bases, leaving 3 bases between them. This CDR3 contains 12 residues.

The chain recombines TRBV5-1 with TRBJ2-1; 10 bases line up with TRBD2. This CDR3 comprises 16 residues. The germline CDR1 and CDR2 sequences are SGHRS and YFSETQ. Trimming cost V 0 bases and J 10 bases; bases outside gene matches: 10. The CDR3 loop reads CASSLDLAGAPGEQFF. The CDR3 nucleotides read TGCGCCAGCAGCTTGGACCTAGCGGGGGCGCCGGGAGAGCAGTTCTTC.

The V call is TRBV19, the J call TRBJ1-3; 9 nucleotides match TRBD1. The length of the CDR3 is 15 residues. CDR1 LNHDA and CDR2 SQIVND come from the germline V gene (reference sequence). V dropped 5 bases and J dropped 4; count of bases not matched to a gene: 6. CDR3: CASSPGTGPGNTIYF. DNA for the CDR3: TGTGCCAGTAGTCCCGGGACAGGGCCGGGAAACACCATATATTTT.

This chain uses TRBV6-5 with TRBJ1-6; D is uncertain. Germline CDR1 is MNHEY and CDR2 is SVGAGI. The V end lost 2 bases, the J end lost 6 bases, and 11 bases lay between the germline ends. The CDR3 is 15 amino acids. CDR3 sequence: CASSYGEYLNSPLHF. The CDR3 coding sequence is TGTGCCAGCAGTTACGGGGAGTATCTTAATTCACCCCTCCACTTT.

As to this clonotype: Germline and junction disagree at one end, which may indicate a read error. The chain combines TRBV6-5 with TRBJ2-7; TRBD1 aligns across 7 bases. Germline CDR1 and CDR2: MNHEY and SVGAGI. CDR3 length: 15 amino acids. The CDR3 reads CASTYPRQGLLEQYF. DNA for the CDR3: TGTGCCAGCACTTACCCCAGACAGGGTCTTCTCGAGCAGTACTTC.

CDR3 region: CSVRDRGRDTQYF. CDR3 DNA: TGCAGCGTTCGAGACAGGGGCAGAGATACGCAGTATTTT. V is TRBV29-1 and J is TRBJ2-3, with 8 bases fitting TRBD1. The CDR3 is 13 residues long. V trimming: 5 bases; J trimming: 5 bases; junction bases outside the gene matches: 6. Germline loops: CDR1 SQVTM, CDR2 ANQGSEA.

The J gene is TRBJ1-3, the V gene TRBV6-2 or TRBV6-3, with no clear D. CDR1 is MNHEY and CDR2 is SVGEGT in the germline V gene. The length of the CDR3 is 10 residues. Trimming cost V 3 bases and J 8 bases, with 2 bases left between them. In DNA form, the CDR3 reads TGTGCCAGCAGTTATGACACCATATATTTT. Translating it yields CASSYDTIYF.

This chain links TRBV5-1 with TRBJ2-2, with TRBD1 matching over 7 bases. The trim removed 2 bases at V and 2 bases at J, leaving 12 bases unmatched. This CDR3 contains 18 residues. The germline V gene encodes CDR1 SGHRS and CDR2 YFSETQ. The CDR3: CASSFFLSTGINTGELFF. The CDR3 nucleotides are TGCGCCAGCAGCTTTTTCCTCTCGACAGGGATAAACACCGGGGAGCTGTTTTTT.

This clonotype was detected a few times. V and J are TRBV9 and TRBJ1-1; D call uncertain. The V and J ends lost 4 bases and 1 base respectively, with 11 bases between them. The CDR3 contains 14 residues. CDR1 and CDR2 from the germline V gene are SGDLS and YYNGEE. CDR3 nucleotide sequence: TGTGCCAGCAGCCCACGTCCGGGGAACACTGAAGCTTTCTTT. Protein: CASSPRPGNTEAFF.

CDR3 bases: TGTGCCAGCAGTGAACGGATGGGGGATCAGCCCCAGCATTTT. Its protein is CASSERMGDQPQHF. The chain carries TRBV2 and TRBJ1-5, with a tentative D call TRBD1 (5 bases). Looked up from germline, CDR1 is SNHLY and CDR2 is FYNNEI. The CDR3 loop spans 14 amino acids. V was cut by 2 bases and J by 5 bases, with 10 bases left in between.

CDR3 in amino acids: CASSQDSGGPGTDTQYF. CDR3 in DNA: TGTGCCAGCAGCCAAGACTCCGGGGGACCAGGGACAGATACGCAGTATTTT. The chain joins TRBV3-1 to TRBJ2-3, with D possibly matching TRBD2 (6 bases). The germline V and J ends were trimmed by 0 bases and 3 bases, with 16 bases remaining between them. CDR1 LGHDT and CDR2 YNNKEL come from the germline V gene (reference sequence). This CDR3 comprises 17 residues.

The chain combines TRBV29-1 with TRBJ1-2; maybe TRBD1 (6 bases). CDR3 length: 15 residues. From germline, CDR1 is SQVTM and CDR2 ANQGSEA. V was cut by 0 bases and J by 5 bases, with 16 bases left in between. In DNA form, the CDR3 reads TGCAGCGTTGAAGACCGGGACAAGATCCCATATGGCTACACCTTC. This encodes CSVEDRDKIPYGYTF.